This is a list of T cell receptor beta chains from one sample in a study of cytomegalovirus exposure and HLA in healthy donors. The repertoire was sequenced with immunoSEQ multiplex PCR; TCRdb's copy has only in-frame clones and lacks some. The repertoire holds about 90,000 clones, with 70% to 80% as singletons. The specimen was PBMCs. These receptors came from a man aged 30 to 39 in good health and CMV-seronegative. Both conserved end residues are part of each CDR3. D genes are given only for firm matches. Rows give clone size only sometimes, using once, few, many, or a class for an expanded clone.

CDR3 DNA: TGTGCCAGCAGCGCCCCCCGGACACGGAGGAACACTGAAGCTTTCTTT; CDR3 protein: CASSAPRTRRNTEAFF; D gene: NA; J gene: TRBJ1-1; clone size: NA; V gene: TRBV7-2
CDR3 DNA: TGTGCCAGCAGTGCAAGCGGGAGGTCTGAGACCCAGTACTTC; CDR3 protein: CASSASGRSETQYF; D gene: TRBD2; J gene: TRBJ2-5; clone size: NA; V gene: TRBV6-4
CDR3 DNA: TGTGCCAGCAGCTTGACGTCCGGCAGGGGAGACTCTTCACCCCTCCACTTT; CDR3 protein: CASSLTSGRGDSSPLHF; D gene: NA; J gene: TRBJ1-6; clone size: few; V gene: TRBV5-6
CDR3 DNA: TGTGCCAGCAGCTTAGGGGAGCGGGACACAGATACGCAGTATTTT; CDR3 protein: CASSLGERDTDTQYF; D gene: TRBD2; J gene: TRBJ2-3; clone size: NA; V gene: TRBV13
CDR3 DNA: TGTGCCAGCAGTGGCACGACTAGCGGGACCTCCTACAATGAGCAGTTCTTC; CDR3 protein: CASSGTTSGTSYNEQFF; D gene: TRBD2; J gene: TRBJ2-1; clone size: NA; V gene: TRBV25-1
CDR3 DNA: TGTGCCAGCAGTTATCCGATGACAGACACTGAAGCTTTCTTT; CDR3 protein: CASSYPMTDTEAFF; D gene: NA; J gene: TRBJ1-1; clone size: NA; V gene: TRBV6-6
CDR3 DNA: TGTGCCAGCAGGAACCTAGCGGGGGGGCCCCAGCAGTTCTTC; CDR3 protein: CASRNLAGGPQQFF; D gene: TRBD2; J gene: TRBJ2-1; clone size: NA; V gene: TRBV6-5
CDR3 DNA: TGCGCCAGCAGTGCGACAGAGCACAATGAGCAGTTCTTC; CDR3 protein: CASSATEHNEQFF; D gene: NA; J gene: TRBJ2-1; clone size: NA; V gene: TRBV10-1
CDR3 DNA: TGTTCCAGCAGCTTAGGGGACGGGGGGAAAAGCTCCTACAATGAGCAGTTCTTC; CDR3 protein: CSSSLGDGGKSSYNEQFF; D gene: TRBD2; J gene: TRBJ2-1; clone size: NA; V gene: TRBV7-9
CDR3 DNA: TGTGCCAGCAGCGCCCCGAAAATACCATCGGAGGCGTCCTACAATGAGCAGTTCTTC; CDR3 protein: CASSAPKIPSEASYNEQFF; D gene: NA; J gene: TRBJ2-1; clone size: once; V gene: TRBV9
CDR3 DNA: TGTGCCAGTAGTCACCAGGGAATTAATGAAAAACTGTTTTTT; CDR3 protein: CASSHQGINEKLFF; D gene: NA; J gene: TRBJ1-4; clone size: NA; V gene: TRBV19
CDR3 DNA: TGTGCCAGCAGCTTAACCCAGGGTGACAATCAGCCCCAGCATTTT; CDR3 protein: CASSLTQGDNQPQHF; D gene: NA; J gene: TRBJ1-5; clone size: NA; V gene: TRBV7-3
CDR3 DNA: TGTGCCACAACTCGCGGGAGTTTTCTGTTTTTT; CDR3 protein: CATTRGSFLFF; D gene: NA; J gene: TRBJ1-4; clone size: NA; V gene: TRBV6-5
CDR3 DNA: TGTGCCAGCAGCTCAGAGGTCGGGACAGGGGATGAAAAACTGTTTTTT; CDR3 protein: CASSSEVGTGDEKLFF; D gene: TRBD1; J gene: TRBJ1-4; clone size: NA; V gene: TRBV7-8
CDR3 DNA: TGTGCCAGCAGTCCACAGGGTGGCTACGAGCAGTACTTC; CDR3 protein: CASSPQGGYEQYF; D gene: NA; J gene: TRBJ2-7; clone size: NA; V gene: TRBV28
CDR3 DNA: TGTGCCAGCAGTTTAGAACGGACTAGCGGCACAGATACGCAGTATTTT; CDR3 protein: CASSLERTSGTDTQYF; D gene: TRBD2; J gene: TRBJ2-3; clone size: NA; V gene: TRBV27
CDR3 DNA: TGTGCCAGCAGTGCCCAGGGGCAGACCTCCTATGGCTACACCTTC; CDR3 protein: CASSAQGQTSYGYTF; D gene: NA; J gene: TRBJ1-2; clone size: NA; V gene: TRBV6-1
CDR3 DNA: TGTGCCAGCAGTGAAGGACTAGCGGGGGGCGGGTTGGCCAAAAACATTCAGTACTTC; CDR3 protein: CASSEGLAGGGLAKNIQYF; D gene: TRBD2; J gene: TRBJ2-4; clone size: NA; V gene: TRBV6-1
CDR3 DNA: TGTGCCAGCAGCCCAGGGGTCAGATCACCCCTCCACTTT; CDR3 protein: CASSPGVRSPLHF; D gene: NA; J gene: TRBJ1-6; clone size: NA; V gene: TRBV7-6
CDR3 DNA: TGTGCCAGCAGCTCCGGGACAGGGTGGAATTCACCCCTCCACTTT; CDR3 protein: CASSSGTGWNSPLHF; D gene: TRBD1; J gene: TRBJ1-6; clone size: once; V gene: TRBV7-2
CDR3 DNA: TGTGCCAGCAGCGATGGAGGTTTAGGGGAGACCCAGTACTTC; CDR3 protein: CASSDGGLGETQYF; D gene: NA; J gene: TRBJ2-5; clone size: NA; V gene: TRBV6-1
CDR3 DNA: TGTGCCAGCAGCGGTTTAGGGGGTCCTGGCGAGACCCAGTACTTC; CDR3 protein: CASSGLGGPGETQYF; D gene: NA; J gene: TRBJ2-5; clone size: NA; V gene: TRBV6-5
CDR3 DNA: TGCGCCAGCAGCCAAGGGTCCGGGGGCGGGGGGACCCAGTACTTC; CDR3 protein: CASSQGSGGGGTQYF; D gene: NA; J gene: TRBJ2-5; clone size: NA; V gene: TRBV4-3
CDR3 DNA: TGTGCCAGCAGCTCCGATAGACCAGGGCAAGGTAATCAGCCCCAGCATTTT; CDR3 protein: CASSSDRPGQGNQPQHF; D gene: NA; J gene: TRBJ1-5; clone size: once; V gene: TRBV7-9
CDR3 DNA: TGTGCCAGTAGTCCACAGGGGGCGGACACCGGGGAGCTGTTTTTT; CDR3 protein: CASSPQGADTGELFF; D gene: TRBD1; J gene: TRBJ2-2; clone size: NA; V gene: TRBV19
CDR3 DNA: TGCGCCAGCAGTTTCCTTACTATGGAGGCCCCGTCCGTTAACTATGGCTACACCTTC; CDR3 protein: CASSFLTMEAPSVNYGYTF; D gene: NA; J gene: TRBJ1-2; clone size: few; V gene: TRBV5-1
CDR3 DNA: TGTGCCAGCAGCCACGGGGTTCAGAGACAAGAGACCCAGTACTTC; CDR3 protein: CASSHGVQRQETQYF; D gene: NA; J gene: TRBJ2-5; clone size: NA; V gene: TRBV7-7
CDR3 DNA: TGTGCCAGCAGTGAGGCTAACAGGGCAGACACCATATATTTT; CDR3 protein: CASSEANRADTIYF; D gene: NA; J gene: TRBJ1-3; clone size: NA; V gene: TRBV25-1
CDR3 DNA: TGCGCCAGCAGCCAAGTCCCAGGAAGATATGGCTACACCTTC; CDR3 protein: CASSQVPGRYGYTF; D gene: NA; J gene: TRBJ1-2; clone size: NA; V gene: TRBV4-3
CDR3 DNA: TGTGCCAGCAGCCCTGGCAGGGTGGTTCAGCCCCAGCATTTT; CDR3 protein: CASSPGRVVQPQHF; D gene: NA; J gene: TRBJ1-5; clone size: NA; V gene: TRBV7-8
CDR3 DNA: TGCAGTGCTAGAGCTAATGGCTACACCTTC; CDR3 protein: CSARANGYTF; D gene: NA; J gene: TRBJ1-2; clone size: NA; V gene: TRBV20-1
CDR3 DNA: TGTGCCAGCAGCTTATGGGGGGGCTATGGCTACACCTTC; CDR3 protein: CASSLWGGYGYTF; D gene: NA; J gene: TRBJ1-2; clone size: NA; V gene: TRBV7-3
CDR3 DNA: TGTGCCAGCAGCCAAGATGGGACAGGGGGCATGTGGAACACAGATACGCAGTATTTT; CDR3 protein: CASSQDGTGGMWNTDTQYF; D gene: TRBD1; J gene: TRBJ2-3; clone size: NA; V gene: TRBV4-2
CDR3 DNA: TGTGCCAGCAGTTACGGGGACAGCTATGGCTACACCTTC; CDR3 protein: CASSYGDSYGYTF; D gene: TRBD1; J gene: TRBJ1-2; clone size: NA; V gene: TRBV6-5
CDR3 DNA: TGCAGTGCTAGACACTACGAGCAGTACTTC; CDR3 protein: CSARHYEQYF; D gene: NA; J gene: TRBJ2-7; clone size: NA; V gene: TRBV20-1
CDR3 DNA: TGCGCCAGCAGCGCGGGACAGCCCAACTACAATGAGCAGTTCTTC; CDR3 protein: CASSAGQPNYNEQFF; D gene: NA; J gene: TRBJ2-1; clone size: NA; V gene: TRBV5-1
CDR3 DNA: TGTGCTAGTGGGCTCACAATAAACTATAGCAATCAGCCCCAGCATTTT; CDR3 protein: CASGLTINYSNQPQHF; D gene: NA; J gene: TRBJ1-5; clone size: NA; V gene: TRBV12-5
CDR3 DNA: TGTGCCAGCAGCCTCCAGGGACAGCCCCAGCATTTT; CDR3 protein: CASSLQGQPQHF; D gene: NA; J gene: TRBJ1-5; clone size: NA; V gene: TRBV7-2
CDR3 DNA: TGTGCCAGCCTGGGTATAGCGGGAGGGTATAATGAGCAGTTCTTC; CDR3 protein: CASLGIAGGYNEQFF; D gene: TRBD2; J gene: TRBJ2-1; clone size: NA; V gene: TRBV7-9
CDR3 DNA: TGTGCCAGCAGCGTAACCGGGATGAACACTGAAGCTTTCTTT; CDR3 protein: CASSVTGMNTEAFF; D gene: NA; J gene: TRBJ1-1; clone size: NA; V gene: TRBV7-6
CDR3 DNA: TGTGCCAGCAGGGCAATCAGCTCTGGAAACACCATATATTTT; CDR3 protein: CASRAISSGNTIYF; D gene: NA; J gene: TRBJ1-3; clone size: NA; V gene: TRBV27
CDR3 DNA: TGTGCCAGCAGTTTGGGGACAGGGGAAAATCAGCCCCAGCATTTT; CDR3 protein: CASSLGTGENQPQHF; D gene: TRBD1; J gene: TRBJ1-5; clone size: few; V gene: TRBV6-5
CDR3 DNA: TGTGCCAGTATCCCGAACCACAGCTTAAACACTGAAGCTTTCTTT; CDR3 protein: CASIPNHSLNTEAFF; D gene: NA; J gene: TRBJ1-1; clone size: NA; V gene: TRBV19
CDR3 DNA: TGTGCCAGCGGTCCGGGAAGCAATGAGCAGTTCTTC; CDR3 protein: CASGPGSNEQFF; D gene: NA; J gene: TRBJ2-1; clone size: NA; V gene: TRBV7-9